A selection of T cell receptor beta chains follows, all from one sample in a study of T cell repertoires in aging, cancer and after chemotherapy. Each CDR3 protein gets one entry after TCRdb re-called the multiplex PCR reads with MiXCR. The data show fewer than 8,500 distinct CDR3 sequences, about 29% seen once. Sequenced: blood. Source of these receptors: a human donor with a blood cancer. The donor label of this sample is uncertain. Both conserved end residues are part of each CDR3. A D gene is named only where the DNA matches it firmly. Clone size, where shown, is once, few, many, or a class for clones that have expanded.

. | TRBJ2-5 | TRBV6-6 | few | CASSYGRGQETQYF | TGTGCCAGCAGTTACGGTCGGGGACAAGAGACCCAGTACTTC
TRBD1 | TRBJ1-2 | TRBV29-1 | medium-sized | CSVLTGGEYGYTF | TGCAGCGTTCTAACAGGGGGAGAGTATGGCTACACCTTC
TRBD1 | TRBJ1-1 | TRBV6-6 | . | CASSSRDSYIEAFF | TGTGCCAGCAGTTCCCGGGACAGCTACATTGAAGCTTTCTTT
. | TRBJ2-7 | TRBV10-3 | . | CAISSAGGDEHYF | TGTGCCATCAGTAGCGCTGGCGGGGACGAGCATTACTTC
. | TRBJ2-5 | TRBV5-4 | few | CASSLRRNQETQYF | TGTGCCAGCAGCTTGCGACGGAACCAAGAGACCCAGTACTTC
. | TRBJ2-1 | TRBV7-6 | . | CASSPEHEQFF | TGTGCCAGCAGCCCAGAGCATGAGCAGTTCTTC
. | TRBJ2-2 | TRBV6-5 | . | CASSANGSNGGELFF | TGTGCCAGCAGTGCCAACGGGAGTAATGGCGGGGAGCTGTTTTTT
TRBD1 | TRBJ1-2 | TRBV6-5 | few | CASSYGTELTPGYTF | TGTGCCAGCAGTTATGGGACAGAGCTCACCCCTGGCTACACCTTC
TRBD2 | TRBJ2-3 | TRBV2 | . | CASSAALGGGAEDTQYF | TGTGCCAGCAGCGCCGCCCTTGGCGGGGGGGCCGAAGATACGCAGTATTTT
. | TRBJ2-7 | TRBV4-1 | . | CASSAPSGFPGTNYEQYF | TGCGCCAGCAGCGCTCCTTCGGGTTTTCCAGGAACCAACTACGAGCAGTACTTC
TRBD1 | TRBJ2-7 | TRBV19 | once | CASSIAGTGTYEQYF | TGTGCCAGTAGTATCGCCGGGACAGGGACCTACGAGCAGTACTTC
. | TRBJ2-7 | TRBV30 | . | CALGTSNYEQYF | TGTGCCTTGGGAACAAGTAACTACGAGCAGTACTTC
. | TRBJ2-3 | TRBV6-5 | many | CASSPGVARPTDTQYF | TGTGCCAGCAGTCCGGGGGTGGCTAGGCCCACAGATACGCAGTATTTT
. | TRBJ2-3 | TRBV6-5 | few | CASSGGQLTDTQYF | TGTGCCAGCAGTGGAGGACAGCTCACAGATACGCAGTATTTT
TRBD1 | TRBJ2-7 | TRBV12-3/TRBV12-4 | . | CASRTGSYEQYF | TGTGCCAGCAGGACAGGGTCCTACGAGCAGTACTTC
. | TRBJ2-7 | TRBV18 | . | CASSRSDGNDVEQYF | TGTGCCAGCTCACGTTCGGACGGTAACGACGTGGAGCAGTACTTC
. | TRBJ2-6 | TRBV6-5 | medium-sized | CASRQTGSSGANVLTF | TGTGCCAGCAGACAAACAGGAAGCTCTGGGGCCAACGTCCTGACTTTC
. | TRBJ2-7 | TRBV7-2 | few | CASSLAGEQYF | TGTGCCAGCAGCTTAGCGGGCGAGCAGTACTTC
. | TRBJ2-3 | TRBV5-4 | . | CASSQEGQPLTDTQYF | TGTGCCAGCAGCCAAGAAGGACAACCCCTCACAGATACGCAGTATTTT
. | TRBJ2-1 | TRBV6-2/TRBV6-3 | . | CASSYSTSGGLGNEQFF | TGTGCCAGCAGTTACTCGACTTCGGGGGGCCTAGGCAATGAGCAGTTCTTC
TRBD1 | TRBJ1-6 | TRBV20-1 | . | CSAWGRDREYSSYNSPLHF | TGCAGTGCTTGGGGACGGGACAGGGAATATTCCTCCTATAATTCACCCCTCCACTTT
. | TRBJ1-2 | TRBV21-1 | . | CAPAGGQGNGYTF | TGTGCCCCCGCGGGGGGACAGGGAAACGGCTACACCTTC
. | TRBJ2-3 | TRBV6-1 | few | CASSPQVPSTGTNTQYF | TGTGCCAGCAGCCCGCAAGTGCCGAGCACGGGCACGAATACGCAGTATTTT
. | TRBJ1-5 | TRBV5-6 | medium-sized | CASSLAGGNQPQHF | TGTGCCAGCAGCTTGGCTGGAGGCAATCAGCCCCAGCATTTT
TRBD2 | TRBJ2-3 | TRBV13 | few | CASSQQLLAGGTDTQYF | TGTGCCAGCAGCCAACAACTACTAGCGGGGGGGACAGATACGCAGTATTTT
TRBD1 | TRBJ2-2 | TRBV14 | . | CASSRDRVQELFF | TGTGCCAGCAGCCGCGACAGGGTCCAGGAGCTGTTTTTT
. | TRBJ2-2 | TRBV27 | medium-sized | CASSFATGELFF | TGTGCCAGCAGTTTCGCCACCGGGGAGCTGTTTTTT
. | TRBJ2-5 | TRBV6-5 | . | CASSHERSGRQETQYF | TGTGCCAGCAGTCACGAGCGTTCGGGAAGACAAGAGACCCAGTACTTC
TRBD2 | TRBJ2-1 | TRBV24-1 | few | CATSDRTSGYNEQFF | TGTGCCACCAGTGACCGGACTAGCGGTTACAATGAGCAGTTCTTC
. | TRBJ2-1 | TRBV12-3/TRBV12-4 | medium-sized | CASSSTGPEQFF | TGTGCCAGCAGTTCCACCGGACCTGAGCAGTTCTTC
. | TRBJ2-7 | TRBV11-1 | . | CASSLDLATNYEQYF | TGTGCCAGCAGCTTAGATTTAGCCACCAACTACGAGCAGTACTTC
. | TRBJ2-1 | TRBV5-6 | . | CARSSTSTDRRAFF | TGTGCCAGGAGTTCAACCAGCACAGACCGGCGGGCTTTCTTC
. | TRBJ2-2 | TRBV7-2 | . | CASSLRDSLPGELFF | TGTGCCAGCAGCTTAAGGGACTCGTTGCCCGGGGAGCTGTTTTTT
. | TRBJ1-4 | TRBV12-3/TRBV12-4 | . | CASSSSRGSREKLFF | TGTGCCAGCAGTTCTAGTAGGGGCAGTCGGGAAAAACTGTTTTTT
TRBD1 | TRBJ2-3 | TRBV5-1 | few | CASSVPGGDTDTQYF | TGCGCCAGCAGCGTGCCAGGGGGTGATACAGATACGCAGTATTTT
TRBD2 | TRBJ2-3 | TRBV20-1 | . | CSASGTSADTQYF | TGCAGTGCTAGTGGGACTAGCGCAGATACGCAGTATTTT
. | TRBJ2-2 | TRBV11-1 | . | CASSPTHATGELFF | TGTGCCAGCAGCCCAACTCATGCCACCGGGGAGCTGTTTTTT
TRBD1 | TRBJ2-2 | TRBV6-5 | once | CASSLRQGGVGELFF | TGTGCCAGCAGTTTAAGACAGGGGGGCGTCGGGGAGCTGTTTTTT
. | TRBJ2-7 | TRBV5-4 | . | CASSLERSGALVTYEQYF | TGTGCCAGCAGCTTGGAGCGGTCAGGGGCCCTCGTCACCTACGAGCAGTACTTC
TRBD2 | TRBJ2-1 | TRBV6-5 | . | CASSLFSGGAYNEQFF | TGTGCCAGCAGCCTATTTAGCGGGGGCGCCTACAATGAGCAGTTCTTC
. | TRBJ1-2 | TRBV30 | few | CAWIAGRGYTF | TGTGCCTGGATTGCCGGTCGCGGCTACACCTTC
. | TRBJ1-6 | TRBV12-3/TRBV12-4 | few | CASSPDTFSSYNSPLHF | TGTGCCAGCAGTCCTGACACGTTCAGTAGCTATAATTCACCCCTCCACTTT
TRBD2 | TRBJ2-3 | TRBV19 | many | CASSQGLAGGTDTQYF | TGTGCCAGTAGCCAAGGACTAGCGGGGGGCACAGATACGCAGTATTTT
TRBD2 | TRBJ2-3 | TRBV19 | many | CASSILPGLAGGVTDTQYF | TGTGCCAGTAGTATTCTACCGGGACTAGCGGGGGGGGTCACAGATACGCAGTATTTT
TRBD1 | TRBJ2-3 | TRBV4-3 | once | CASSLNPGQGSDTQYF | TGCGCCAGCAGCTTAAATCCGGGACAGGGGTCAGATACGCAGTATTTT
. | TRBJ2-3 | TRBV7-9 | . | CASSPAGTDTQYF | TGTGCCAGCAGCCCCGCGGGCACAGATACGCAGTATTTT
. | TRBJ1-1 | TRBV30 | . | CAWSDGVNTEAFF | TGTGCCTGGAGTGATGGGGTGAACACTGAAGCTTTCTTT
. | TRBJ1-5 | TRBV30 | many | CAWSTGGVYQPQHF | TGTGCCTGGAGTACTGGCGGGGTTTATCAGCCCCAGCATTTT
TRBD1 | TRBJ2-5 | TRBV13 | . | CAARDRGNQETQYF | TGTGCCGCCCGGGACAGGGGGAACCAAGAGACCCAGTACTTC
. | TRBJ2-1 | TRBV12-3/TRBV12-4 | few | CASDLGRSSYNEQFF | TGTGCCAGCGACCTAGGCAGGAGCTCCTACAATGAGCAGTTCTTC
. | TRBJ1-2 | TRBV4-3 | . | CASSPGGGTNYGYTF | TGCGCCAGCAGCCCCGGGGGGGGGACTAACTATGGCTACACCTTC
TRBD1 | TRBJ1-3 | TRBV7-6 | . | CASSSPGQKAGNTIYF | TGTGCCAGCAGCTCACCGGGACAGAAGGCTGGAAACACCATATATTTT
. | TRBJ2-3 | TRBV27 | once | CASSLEEEWTQYF | TGTGCCAGCAGTTTAGAGGAAGAATGGACGCAGTATTTT
TRBD1 | TRBJ2-1 | TRBV11-1 | few | CASSHTRGMSSYNEQFF | TGTGCCAGCAGTCACACCAGGGGGATGAGCTCCTACAATGAGCAGTTCTTC
. | TRBJ2-5 | TRBV19 | . | CASSHLPVPGGTQYF | TGTGCCAGTAGTCACCTCCCAGTCCCCGGGGGGACCCAGTACTTC
. | TRBJ2-5 | TRBV12-3/TRBV12-4 | . | CASSAARLVGTQYF | TGTGCCAGCAGCGCAGCCAGACTAGTCGGGACCCAGTACTTC
TRBD1 | TRBJ1-4 | TRBV5-6 | . | CASSPQGLGEKLFF | TGTGCCAGCAGCCCACAGGGGTTAGGAGAAAAACTGTTTTTT